One and the same sample provided the 4 T cell receptor beta chains below, sequenced in a study of a mutant IDH1 vaccine in newly diagnosed glioma. Antigens for these TCRs are unknown. Sequenced by immunoSEQ multiplex PCR; TCRdb stores in-frame clones only, minus some. The repertoire includes about 32,000 clones, 79% of them detected once, and approximately 8.5% sits in the top ten. As for time point: week 35, safety follow-up. The investigators gave 300 ug of mutant IDH1 20-mer peptide in each vaccine dose, together with topical imiquimod. This material consisted of PBMCs, taken from a glioma patient whose treatment included an IDH1 peptide vaccine. These receptors originate from a woman aged 30 to 39 with glioma. Some clones in this sample may be carry-over from other donors' samples.

This chain connects TRBV28 to TRBJ2-3; 8 nucleotides align to TRBD2. Germline V gene lookup returns CDR1 MDHEN and CDR2 SYDVKM. The CDR3 length is 15 residues. V lost 7 bases to trimming and J lost 4 bases; unmatched junction nucleotides: 10. The CDR3 region has the DNA TGTGCCAGCAAAACAAAAGCGGGAGAACCAGATACGCAGTATTTT. It encodes CASKTKAGEPDTQYF.

This clone came up a few times. The rearrangement uses TRBV25-1 and TRBJ2-3; D gene unclear. Germline CDR1 reads MGHDK; CDR2 reads SYGVNS. Between the trimmed V and J ends, which lost 6 bases and 3 bases, there was a span of 7 bases. The CDR3 runs to 12 residues. CDR3 protein: CASRGLTDTQYF. As DNA, the CDR3 is TGTGCCAGCAGGGGGTTAACAGATACGCAGTATTTT.

This clone showed up just a few times. The CDR3 DNA is TGTGCCAGCGGGGAATCAAACATTCAGTACTTC. It translates to CASGESNIQYF. The genes are TRBV28 and TRBJ2-4; D not resolved. The germline V gene encodes CDR1 MDHEN and CDR2 SYDVKM. The ends were cut back, 8 bases at V and 6 bases at J, with 8 bases in the middle. This CDR3 spans 11 amino acids.

V usage is TRBV13 and J usage is TRBJ2-3, with D perhaps TRBD1 or TRBD2 (5 bases each). This CDR3 contains 16 residues. Germline V gene data show CDR1 as PRHDT and CDR2 as FYEKMQ (reference sequence). Trimming removed 5 bases from V and 4 bases from J, with 19 bases in between. The CDR3 loop is CASSHSGTVRADTQYF. The CDR3 nucleotides read TGTGCCAGCAGCCATTCCGGGACCGTGAGGGCAGATACGCAGTATTTT.